The clone carrying this T cell receptor (beta chain) was seen a few times. This CDR3 spans 17 amino acids. The library targeted TCRbeta and was prepared with unique molecular identifiers. One entry per CDR3 protein, called by TCRdb with MiXCR from the PCR reads. This sample yields fewer than 550,000 distinct CDR3 sequences, of which around 15% are seen a single time; just under 30% belongs to the top ten. These data belong to a study of T-cell reconstitution after alpha-beta-depleted transplantation in children. The TCR originated in a boy in the first two years of life who had a stem cell transplant for Wiskott-Aldrich syndrome, so the T cells may come from the graft donor. Sample: PBMCs, mostly from graft donor cells, taken 360 days after TCRalphabeta/CD19-depleted stem cell transplant. The chain is built from TRBV21-1 and TRBJ2-1; the table calls TRBD2, which could not be checked here. TRBV21-1 is a documented pseudogene. The CDR3 loop is CASSKDEGISSYNEQFF. The DNA for the CDR3 is TGTGCCAGCAGCAAAGACGAGGGAATTAGCTCCTACAATGAGCAGTTCTTC.